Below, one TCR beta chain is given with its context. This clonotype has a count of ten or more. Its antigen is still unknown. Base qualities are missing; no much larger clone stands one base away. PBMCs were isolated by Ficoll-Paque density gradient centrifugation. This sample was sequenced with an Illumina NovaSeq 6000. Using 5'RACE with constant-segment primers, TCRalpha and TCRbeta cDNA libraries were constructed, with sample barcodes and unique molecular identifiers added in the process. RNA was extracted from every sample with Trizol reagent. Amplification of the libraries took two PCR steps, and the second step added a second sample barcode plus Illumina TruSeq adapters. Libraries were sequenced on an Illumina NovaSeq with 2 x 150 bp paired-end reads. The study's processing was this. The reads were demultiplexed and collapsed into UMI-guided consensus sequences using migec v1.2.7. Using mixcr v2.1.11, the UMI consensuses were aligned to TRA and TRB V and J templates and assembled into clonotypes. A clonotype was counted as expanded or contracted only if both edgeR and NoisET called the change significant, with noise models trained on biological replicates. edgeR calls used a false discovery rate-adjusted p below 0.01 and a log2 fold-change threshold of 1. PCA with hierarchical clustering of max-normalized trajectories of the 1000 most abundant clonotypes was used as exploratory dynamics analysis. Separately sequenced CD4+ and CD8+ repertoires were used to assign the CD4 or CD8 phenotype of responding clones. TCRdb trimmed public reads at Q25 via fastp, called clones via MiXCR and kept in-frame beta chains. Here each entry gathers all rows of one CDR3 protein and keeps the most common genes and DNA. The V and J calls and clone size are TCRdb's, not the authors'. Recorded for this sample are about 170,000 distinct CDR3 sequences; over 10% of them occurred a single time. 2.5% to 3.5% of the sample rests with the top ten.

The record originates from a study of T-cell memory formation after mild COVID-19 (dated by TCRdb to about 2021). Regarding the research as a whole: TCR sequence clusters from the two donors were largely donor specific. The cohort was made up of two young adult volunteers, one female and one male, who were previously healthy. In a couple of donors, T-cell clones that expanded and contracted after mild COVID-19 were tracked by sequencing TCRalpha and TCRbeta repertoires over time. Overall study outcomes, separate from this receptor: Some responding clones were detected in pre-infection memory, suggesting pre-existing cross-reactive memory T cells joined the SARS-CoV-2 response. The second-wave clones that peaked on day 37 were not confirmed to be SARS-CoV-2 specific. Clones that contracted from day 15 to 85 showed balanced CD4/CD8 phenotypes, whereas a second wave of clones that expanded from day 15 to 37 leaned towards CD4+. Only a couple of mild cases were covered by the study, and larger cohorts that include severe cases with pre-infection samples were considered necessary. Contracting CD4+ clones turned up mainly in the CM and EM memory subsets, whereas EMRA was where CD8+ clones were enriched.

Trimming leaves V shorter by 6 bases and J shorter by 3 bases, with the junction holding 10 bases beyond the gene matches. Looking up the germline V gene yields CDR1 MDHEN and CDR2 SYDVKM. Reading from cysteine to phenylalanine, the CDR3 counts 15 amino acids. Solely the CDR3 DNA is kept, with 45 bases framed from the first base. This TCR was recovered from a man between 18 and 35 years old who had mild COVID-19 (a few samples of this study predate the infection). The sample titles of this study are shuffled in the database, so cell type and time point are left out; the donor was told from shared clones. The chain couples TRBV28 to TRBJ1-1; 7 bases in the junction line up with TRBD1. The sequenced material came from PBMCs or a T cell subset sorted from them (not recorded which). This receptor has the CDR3 CASSLLHTGDTEAFF. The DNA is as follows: TGTGCCAGCAGCTTGCTACATACAGGGGACACTGAAGCTTTCTTT.